Each of the 27 T cell receptor beta chains below was sequenced from the same sample in a study of blood T cell repertoires in COVID-19. Measured with immunoSEQ multiplex PCR; TCRdb has only the in-frame clones, and not every one. This sample has approximately 90,000 clones, with around 88% found just once. The sequenced material came from peripheral blood. These receptor sequences come from a man aged 60 to 75 with acute or convalescent COVID-19.

The CDR3: CASSLAPGDGQPQHF. CDR3 bases: TGCGCCAGCAGCTTGGCTCCAGGCGATGGTCAGCCCCAGCATTTT. The chain is built from TRBV5-1 and TRBJ1-5; D call uncertain. Germline CDR1 SGHRS, CDR2 YFSETQ. V lost 0 bases and J 6 bases, leaving 13 bases between the germline ends. The CDR3 runs 15 residues.

The chain employs TRBV24-1 and TRBJ1-2; 7 nucleotides agree with TRBD1. The CDR3 is made up of 14 amino acids. Per germline, CDR1 KGHDR and CDR2 SFDVKD. The V gene end was trimmed by 7 bases and the J gene end by 6 bases; junction bases not matched to a gene: 10. CDR3 DNA sequence: TGTGCCACCAGGGGAGTCGGGACAGAGAATGGCTACACCTTC. Its protein product is CATRGVGTENGYTF.

V usage is TRBV7-3 and J usage is TRBJ2-3; weak D call: TRBD1 (6 bases). The CDR3 is 14 amino acids. Germline V gene data show CDR1 as SGHTA and CDR2 as FQGTGA. The ends were cut back, 5 bases at V and 0 bases at J, with 9 bases in the middle. The CDR3 DNA sequence: TGTGCCAGCAGCCCCCAGGGGAGCACAGATACGCAGTATTTT. Its protein is CASSPQGSTDTQYF.

This chain joins TRBV18 and TRBJ2-7, with D perhaps matching TRBD1 (5 bases). The V end was cut by 1 base, the J end by 2 bases, with 6 bases between. CDR1 and CDR2 (germline): KGHSH, LQKENI. The length of the CDR3 is 13 residues. As DNA, the CDR3 is TGTGCCAGCTCACCACAGGGGCCCTACGAGCAGTACTTC. Its protein is CASSPQGPYEQYF.

This chain uses TRBV5-1 with TRBJ2-3; no definite D call. Trimming left V 0 bases short and J 0 bases short, with 8 bases between. The CDR3 has 15 amino acids. Germline V gene lookup returns CDR1 SGHRS and CDR2 YFSETQ. The CDR3 nucleotides read TGCGCCAGCAGCTTGGTTGCGACTAGCACAGATACGCAGTATTTT. It translates to CASSLVATSTDTQYF.

The chain has TRBV21-1 and TRBJ2-7; the tabulated D call, TRBD1, remains unverified against the DNA. TRBV21-1 is reported as a pseudogene. The CDR3 is 11 residues long. The CDR3 coding sequence is TGTGCCAGCATAAACAGGGCTCGCTGGTTCGTC. Its protein is CASINRARWFV.

The rearrangement joins TRBV3-1 (or the pseudogene TRBV3-2) to TRBJ2-5, with 7 bases fitting TRBD2. With V trimmed by 3 bases and J by 9 bases, 16 bases remained unmatched. Per the germline V gene, CDR1 is LGHDT and CDR2 is YNNKEL (reference sequence). The CDR3 is 16 residues long. The CDR3 loop reads CASSQGSGAPKVSQYF. As DNA, the CDR3 is TGTGCCAGCAGCCAGGGAAGCGGGGCCCCAAAGGTTTCCCAGTACTTC.

As to this clone: Other DNA variants within this sample encode the same CDR3. This chain uses TRBV19 with TRBJ1-6; 10 bases agree with TRBD1. The CDR3 runs to 15 residues. Germline V gene sequence: CDR1 LNHDA, CDR2 SQIVND (reference sequence). V trimming: 1 base; J trimming: 8 bases; junction bases outside the gene matches: 2. The CDR3 is CASSIGGTGDSPLHF. CDR3 nucleotide sequence: TGTGCCAGTAGTATAGGGGGGACAGGGGATTCACCCCTCCACTTT. Full variable domain (missing parts from reference TRBV19 and TRBJ1-6): DGGITQSPKYLFRKEGQNVTLSCEQNLNHDAMYWYRQDPGQGLRLIYYSQIVNDFQKGDIAEGYSVSREKKESFPLTVTSAQKNPTAFYLCASSIGGTGDSPLHFGNGTRLTVT.

The chain couples TRBV12-3 or TRBV12-4 to TRBJ1-2, with TRBD1 matching 8 bases. With V trimmed by 4 bases and J by 7 bases, 5 bases remained unmatched. This CDR3 comprises 13 residues. In DNA, the CDR3 is TGTGCCAGCAGTTCTACAGGGGGTAGTGGCTACACCTTC. It is translated as CASSSTGGSGYTF.

This chain uses TRBV5-1 with TRBJ2-7; possibly TRBD1 for D (6 bases). Germline CDR1 SGHRS, CDR2 YFSETQ. The CDR3 is 15 amino acids. V was cut by 4 bases and J by 3 bases, with 17 bases left in between. CDR3 residues: CASSKGTQEVYEQYF. CDR3 DNA sequence: TGCGCCAGCAGCAAGGGGACACAGGAGGTCTACGAGCAGTACTTC.

The CDR3 region has the DNA TGCAGCGTTGAATCGGGTAGCTCCTACGAGCAGTACTTC. It is translated as CSVESGSSYEQYF. The V call is TRBV29-1, the J call TRBJ2-7; D gene ambiguous. V was shortened by 2 bases and J by 0 bases, with 8 bases between the two germline ends. Germline CDR1 is SQVTM and CDR2 is ANQGSEA. There are 13 residues in the CDR3.

V and J are TRBV7-2 and TRBJ2-2; possibly TRBD2 for D (6 bases). The CDR3 runs 15 residues. Trimming took off 3 bases at V and 0 bases at J, with 8 bases between the two ends. Germline loops: CDR1 SGHTA, CDR2 FQGNSA. DNA for the CDR3: TGTGCCAGCAGCTTTGGCGGGGCGAACACCGGGGAGCTGTTTTTT. Residues: CASSFGGANTGELFF.

CDR3 nucleotide sequence: TGTGCCAGCAGCTCCGGACTAGCGGGGATCCTCTCGGAGACCCAGTACTTC. Its translation: CASSSGLAGILSETQYF. The genes are TRBV11-2 and TRBJ2-5; 12 bases fit TRBD2. With 4 bases clipped from V and 5 bases from J, the junction kept 11 bases outside the gene matches. Looked up from germline, CDR1 is SGHAT and CDR2 is FQNNGV. This CDR3 region has 17 residues.

V and J are TRBV5-6 and TRBJ2-7; 13 bases agree with TRBD2. The V gene end was trimmed by 4 bases and the J gene end by 4 bases; junction bases not matched to a gene: 11. The CDR3 covers 17 residues. Germline V lookup: CDR1 SGHDT, CDR2 YYEEEE. CDR3 amino acids: CASSDQGLAGVKYEQYF. The CDR3 DNA follows: TGTGCCAGCAGCGATCAAGGACTAGCGGGAGTCAAGTACGAGCAGTACTTC.

As for this clone: Within the sample, other DNA sequences also encode this same CDR3. The V call is TRBV3-1 (or the pseudogene TRBV3-2), the J call TRBJ2-5; 10 bases fit TRBD2. The CDR3 runs 17 residues. Germline loops: CDR1 LGHDT, CDR2 YNNKEL (reference sequence). Trimming removed 2 bases from V and 5 bases from J; junction bases left unmatched: 11. CDR3 amino acids: CASSQRGAGGPGETQYF. The CDR3, as DNA: TGTGCCAGCAGCCAAAGGGGAGCGGGGGGGCCGGGTGAGACCCAGTACTTC.

This chain uses TRBV29-1 with TRBJ1-1; 10 nucleotides agree with TRBD1. The CDR3 consists of 16 residues. V was clipped by 0 bases and J by 0 bases; unmatched bases: 4. Germline assignment: CDR1 SQVTM and CDR2 ANQGSEA. CDR3 DNA sequence: TGCAGCGTTGAAGAGACAGGGGGCCTAATGAACACTGAAGCTTTCTTT. Translated, it gives CSVEETGGLMNTEAFF.

This clone occurred once. The gene calls are TRBV5-1 and TRBJ2-2; 8 bases are shared with TRBD1. Trimming removed 4 bases from V and 3 bases from J; junction bases left unmatched: 5. The V gene's germline CDR1 is SGHRS and CDR2 YFSETQ. The CDR3 is 15 residues long. The CDR3, as DNA: TGCGCCAGCAGCATGGACAGGGTTGACACCGGGGAGCTGTTTTTT. Protein product: CASSMDRVDTGELFF.

This chain joins TRBV29-1 and TRBJ2-1; a weak D match, TRBD1 (6 bases). Germline-derived CDR1 and CDR2 are SQVTM and ANQGSEA. V was trimmed by 0 bases and J by 4 bases, leaving 19 bases between them. The CDR3 consists of 17 residues. The CDR3 nucleotides read TGCAGCGTTGAAGATCGCCTACGGACCCAGGGGTACAATGAGCAGTTCTTC. Amino acid sequence: CSVEDRLRTQGYNEQFF.

Turning to this clone: The same CDR3 can be traced to other DNA sequences in this sample. This chain uses TRBV9 with TRBJ2-3; possibly TRBD2 for D (5 bases). The CDR3 is made up of 13 amino acids. Germline CDR1 SGDLS, CDR2 YYNGEE. The V gene lost 3 bases and the J gene lost 3 bases, with 8 bases spanning the gap. The CDR3 reads CASSAPGTDTQYF. The CDR3 coding sequence is TGTGCCAGCAGCGCCCCGGGGACAGATACGCAGTATTTT.

The rearrangement joins TRBV29-1 to TRBJ2-7, with 7 bases that match TRBD1. Germline V gene data show CDR1 as SQVTM and CDR2 as ANQGSEA. CDR3 length: 12 residues. The V and J ends lost 7 bases and 3 bases, in that order; junction bases with no gene match: 6. As DNA, the CDR3 is TGCAGCGCACAGGGGTTAGGCTACGAGCAGTACTTC. The encoded protein is CSAQGLGYEQYF.

This sequence joins TRBV5-1 and TRBJ2-2; tentatively, D is TRBD2 (5 bases). In germline, CDR1 is SGHRS, CDR2 YFSETQ. The CDR3 sequence is 14 residues long. With 7 bases removed from V and 0 bases from J, the gap between germline ends came to 10 bases. CDR3 coding DNA: TGCGCCAGCCTAAGCGGAACGAACACCGGGGAGCTGTTTTTT. Its translation is CASLSGTNTGELFF.

This clone was observed once. The rearrangement joins TRBV24-1 to TRBJ2-5, with 11 bases matching TRBD2. There are 16 residues in the CDR3. Germline-derived CDR1 and CDR2 are KGHDR and SFDVKD. V trimming: 3 bases; J trimming: 4 bases; junction bases outside the gene matches: 6. The CDR3 here is CATSDVAGGPVETQYF. CDR3 in DNA: TGTGCCACCAGTGATGTAGCGGGAGGGCCCGTAGAGACCCAGTACTTC.

This rearrangement joins TRBV5-1 to TRBJ2-7, with D maybe TRBD2 (5 bases). CDR1 SGHRS and CDR2 YFSETQ come from the germline V gene. V was cut by 0 bases and J by 6 bases, with 7 bases left in between. The CDR3 totals 12 residues. CDR3 loop: CASSLAGGEQYF. The CDR3 DNA sequence: TGCGCCAGCAGCTTGGCCGGAGGCGAGCAGTACTTC.

The chain uses TRBV4-2 and TRBJ2-2, with TRBD2 identical over 10 bases. There are 18 residues in the CDR3. The J segment lost 4 bases and the V segment lost 0 bases, leaving 8 bases of the junction unmatched. Germline CDR1 reads LGHNA; CDR2 reads YNFKEQ. In DNA, the CDR3 is TGTGCCAGCAGCCAAGACCCTAGCGGGAGAGGTGTCACCGGGGAGCTGTTTTTT. Its translation: CASSQDPSGRGVTGELFF.

The gene calls are TRBV18 and TRBJ1-3, with D hard to call. Trimming removed 2 bases from V and 0 bases from J, with 8 bases in between. This CDR3 region has 15 residues. Per germline, CDR1 KGHSH and CDR2 LQKENI. The DNA for the CDR3 is TGTGCCAGCTCACCAGCTCGGGGCTCTGGAAACACCATATATTTT. Its translation is CASSPARGSGNTIYF.

V is TRBV13 and J is TRBJ1-1, with 7 positions matching TRBD1. V gave up 4 bases and J gave up 4 bases; unmatched junction bases: 3. The CDR3 has 13 amino acids. Germline V gene lookup returns CDR1 PRHDT and CDR2 FYEKMQ (reference sequence). The CDR3 DNA is TGTGCCAGCAGCTCCGACAGGGTCACTGAAGCTTTCTTT. Encoded protein: CASSSDRVTEAFF.

This chain connects TRBV6-5 to TRBJ2-3; TRBD2 matches at 10 bases. V trimming: 7 bases; J trimming: 1 base; junction bases outside the gene matches: 5. CDR1 and CDR2 (germline): MNHEY, SVGAGI. The CDR3 consists of 15 residues. For the CDR3, the DNA is TGTGCCAGCACTCAGCGGGGGGGACGCACAGATACGCAGTATTTT. Translating gives CASTQRGGRTDTQYF.